The sequence of this T cell receptor beta chain was determined in a study of T cell responses to AZD1222 COVID-19 vaccine. This clone appeared once. The target antigen is unknown. Measured with immunoSEQ multiplex PCR; TCRdb has only the in-frame clones, and not every one. Of around 110,000 clones in the sample, 87% were seen once. Study-wide results and limits: Vaccine-associated CD4 TCRs ranged over spike, dominating at 160-218 and 743-854. Females made up more of the donors, who were largely white British, and clonal diversity may have come out too low. Reportedly, nearly half the spike-specific TCRs target unmutated variant regions.

The CDR3 is 16 amino acids. CDR1 LNHNV and CDR2 YYDKDF come from the germline V gene (reference sequence). With V trimmed by 1 base and J by 2 bases, 7 bases remained unmatched. Source: peripheral blood, taken on day 0 of AZD1222 vaccination. The gene calls are TRBV15 and TRBJ1-1; 7 positions match TRBD1. This sequence originates from an adult in good health. The DNA for the CDR3 is TGTGCCACCAGCAGAGGACGACAGGGATTAAACACTGAAGCTTTCTTT. Translating gives CATSRGRQGLNTEAFF.